This T cell receptor (beta chain) was found in a study of blood T cell repertoires in COVID-19. On the study more broadly: Both acute and convalescent COVID-19 samples were obtained from the United States, Italy and Spain. PBMCs, B-cell-depleted T cells, or T cells were the source of the cDNA or gDNA that made up the material.

Clones were sequenced by immunoSEQ multiplex PCR, and TCRdb holds only the in-frame ones, with some missing. The data show 120,000 or so clones, almost 80% seen once. This CDR3 contains 19 residues. V was clipped by 5 bases and J by 0 bases; unmatched bases: 11. The germline V gene has CDR1 SGHVS and CDR2 FNYEAQ. Material: peripheral blood. The chain is built from TRBV7-6 and TRBJ2-6, with 9 bases matching TRBD2. The TCR was taken from a human donor in a cohort sampled during active COVID-19. The CDR3 DNA sequence: TGTGCCAGCAGCGCCGGCCTAGGCGGGGGGGACTCTGGGGCCAACGTCCTGACTTTC. Its translation is CASSAGLGGGDSGANVLTF.